The 17 T cell receptor beta chains listed next were all sequenced from one sample in a study of T cells in Graves' hyperthyroidism and ophthalmopathy. Using RNA transcripts as the source, TCR beta CDR3 regions were amplified. First-round RT-PCR of the TCR CDR3 relied on the HTBI primer set. A single record per CDR3 protein comes from TCRdb applying MiXCR to the multiplex PCR reads. The sample contains around 700,000 distinct CDR3 sequences, around 20% of which appear only once. The sequencing sample was made of blood. The receptors come from a woman aged 45-65 years with Graves' hyperthyroidism that later progressed to Graves' ophthalmopathy.

There are many counts of this clonotype. The chain combines TRBV12-3 or TRBV12-4 with TRBJ1-6, with a tentative D call TRBD1 (6 bases). V dropped 5 bases and J dropped 8 bases, with 16 bases sitting between them. The CDR3 is 15 residues long. The CDR3 DNA reads as TGTGCCAGCAGTCCCGAGGGGGGTAGGCATTCACCCCTCCACTTT. Protein: CASSPEGGRHSPLHF.

This clonotype was observed many times. The chain has TRBV20-1 and TRBJ1-1; the D gene is possibly TRBD1 (6 bases). Trimming removed 3 bases at V and 0 bases at J, with 20 bases between. In germline, CDR1 is DFQATT, CDR2 SNEGSKA (reference sequence). The CDR3 loop spans 17 amino acids. The DNA for the CDR3 is TGCAGTGCTAGTTTCGACAGGCGGTGGGAGGTGAACACTGAAGCTTTCTTT. Protein sequence: CSASFDRRWEVNTEAFF.

This chain links TRBV12-3 or TRBV12-4 with TRBJ2-7, with 9 positions matching TRBD1. The length of the CDR3 is 17 residues. V dropped 4 bases and J dropped 4; count of bases not matched to a gene: 14. In nucleotides, the CDR3 is TGTGCCAGCAGTTGGCCTAACGGCAGGGACAGGGCTTACGAGCAGTACTTC. It yields the protein CASSWPNGRDRAYEQYF.

Many counts were recorded for this clonotype. The rearrangement links TRBV20-1 to TRBJ1-5; D remains unclear. The V end was cut by 6 bases, the J end by 7 bases, with 25 bases between. The germline gives CDR1 DFQATT, CDR2 SNEGSKA (reference sequence). The CDR3 is 16 residues long. In nucleotides, the CDR3 is TGCAGTGCCTCACCACCCCTTCCTCCTTTAGGGCAGCCCCAGCATTTT. Translated, it gives CSASPPLPPLGQPQHF.

This clonotype was detected only a few times. V and J are TRBV24-1 and TRBJ1-5, with TRBD1 matching 7 bases. This CDR3 is 17 amino acids long. The V and J ends lost 5 bases and 4 bases, in that order; junction bases with no gene match: 13. CDR1 and CDR2 from the germline V gene are KGHDR and SFDVKD. For the CDR3, the DNA is TGTGCCACCAGTGCCGTACCTCCGGGACAGAGAAATCAGCCCCAGCATTTT. This gives the protein CATSAVPPGQRNQPQHF.

The chain joins TRBV5-6 to TRBJ1-6; TRBD1 agrees at 10 bases. Germline V lookup: CDR1 SGHDT, CDR2 YYEEEE. The CDR3 extends over 17 amino acids. The ends lost 0 bases at V and 9 bases at J; junction bases unmatched: 9. The CDR3 DNA sequence: TGTGCCAGCAGCTTGGCCGGGACAGGGGAGATTGGTTCACCCCTCCACTTT. Translated, it gives CASSLAGTGEIGSPLHF.

This clonotype has more than one count but fewer than ten. This chain's CDR3 is CAISVGAANTGELFF. The CDR3 bases are TGTGCCATCAGTGTGGGGGCAGCGAACACCGGGGAGCTGTTTTTT. The chain has TRBV10-3 and TRBJ2-2, with D possibly matching TRBD1 (6 bases). V lost 4 bases and J 0 bases, leaving 9 bases between the germline ends. Germline V gene data show CDR1 as ENHRY and CDR2 as SYGVKD. This CDR3 has 15 residues.

This clonotype was recorded many times. The chain combines TRBV10-3 with TRBJ2-1, with 7 bases that match TRBD2. CDR3 length equals 13 residues. After removal of 6 bases from V and 12 bases from J, the junction contained 11 bases not matched to a gene. Germline V gene data show CDR1 as ENHRY and CDR2 as SYGVKD. The CDR3 DNA reads TGTGCCATCAGCGACCGGGGGGAGCTCGGGCAGTTCTTC. Amino acid sequence: CAISDRGELGQFF.

The chain combines TRBV10-3 with TRBJ2-7; possible D gene TRBD1, 5 bases. Germline loops: CDR1 ENHRY, CDR2 SYGVKD. Trimming left V 2 bases short and J 6 bases short, with 5 bases between. This CDR3 has 11 residues. CDR3 in amino acids: CAISEDSEQYF. CDR3 DNA: TGTGCCATCAGTGAGGACAGCGAGCAGTACTTC.

Worth noting for this clonotype: Just one base apart from a much larger clone, this may be a read error. This chain links TRBV12-3 or TRBV12-4 with TRBJ1-1; tentatively, D is TRBD1 (5 bases). This CDR3 is 13 amino acids long. V lost 10 bases and J lost 4, with 16 bases in between. The CDR3 sequence: CANNPQGGTEAFF. CDR3 bases: TGTGCCAACAACCCCCAGGGAGGCACTGAAGCTTTCTTT.

This clonotype has at least ten counts. V usage is TRBV11-2 and J usage is TRBJ2-1; 10 nucleotides match TRBD2. V dropped 4 bases and J dropped 2; count of bases not matched to a gene: 2. The germline CDR1 and CDR2 sequences are SGHAT and FQNNGV. The length of the CDR3 is 15 residues. Written as DNA, the CDR3 is TGTGCCAGCAGCTGGACTAGCGGAGCCTACAATGAGCAGTTCTTC. Amino acid sequence: CASSWTSGAYNEQFF.

Only a few counts were recorded for this clonotype. V and J are TRBV29-1 and TRBJ2-5; D possibly corresponds to TRBD2 (6 bases). The CDR3 consists of 13 residues. Per the germline V gene, CDR1 is SQVTM and CDR2 is ANQGSEA. V was trimmed by 6 bases and J by 7 bases, leaving 18 bases between them. The CDR3 spells CSVATSWGGTQYF. CDR3 coding DNA: TGCAGCGTCGCGACTAGTTGGGGAGGGACCCAGTACTTC.

This clonotype showed up many times. This chain links TRBV3-1 with TRBJ1-2, with D maybe TRBD1 (6 bases). V lost 4 bases, J lost 5 bases, and 8 bases lay in between. This CDR3 spans 12 amino acids. Germline lookup yields CDR1 LGHDT and CDR2 YNNKEL (reference sequence). CDR3 in amino acids: CASSPGEYGYTF. CDR3 in DNA: TGTGCCAGCAGCCCAGGGGAGTATGGCTACACCTTC.

This clonotype was observed at least ten times. V is TRBV19 and J is TRBJ1-5, with 10 positions matching TRBD1. This CDR3 region has 14 residues. With 8 bases clipped from V and 6 bases from J, the junction kept 7 bases outside the gene matches. The germline V gene has CDR1 LNHDA and CDR2 SQIVND (reference sequence). The CDR3 bases are TGTGCCAGTGCCGGGACAGGGGATGGTCAGCCCCAGCATTTT. As protein: CASAGTGDGQPQHF.

The V call is TRBV29-1, the J call TRBJ1-1; D call uncertain. Germline loops: CDR1 SQVTM, CDR2 ANQGSEA. This CDR3 has 13 residues. V lost 2 bases, J lost 3 bases, and 10 bases lay in between. CDR3 coding DNA: TGCAGCGTTGAAACGAAGAGGGACACTGAAGCTTTCTTT. It is translated as CSVETKRDTEAFF.

Comment on this clonotype: The germline gene is not matched at one end of the junction; a read error may be the cause. This rearrangement joins TRBV4-1 to TRBJ2-1; TRBD1 agrees at 8 bases. The germline V gene has CDR1 MGHRA and CDR2 YSYEKL. This CDR3 has 15 residues. The CDR3 is CASRLQGAFDNEQFF. The CDR3, as DNA: TGTGCCAGCAGGCTCCAGGGGGCATTCGACAATGAGCAGTTCTTC.

This clonotype was recorded a few times. The chain is built from TRBV5-1 and TRBJ2-1; D is ambiguous. Germline-derived CDR1 and CDR2 are SGHRS and YFSETQ. The CDR3 contains 13 residues. The V end lost 4 bases, the J end lost 4 bases, and 9 bases lay between the germline ends. The CDR3 sequence is CASSNLGYNEQFF. The CDR3 coding sequence is TGCGCCAGCAGCAACTTGGGTTACAATGAGCAGTTCTTC.